Below, 27 T cell receptor beta chains from the same sample are listed, as sequenced in a study of human T cells and chemical hapten exposure. TCRdb processed the RACE reads anew with MiXCR; each CDR3 protein has one entry. The sample lists 65,000 to 95,000 distinct CDR3 sequences, about 9.2% seen once, with less than 2% in the top ten. Described time point: healthy volunteer bleed at 6 weeks. The template was total RNA from unfractionated whole blood. Input material: whole blood. These receptors were collected from a female donor in good health. Some clones in this sample may be carry-over from other donors' samples.

In this sample, this clonotype turned up many times. This chain links TRBV12-3 or TRBV12-4 with TRBJ2-1, with 7 bases lining up with TRBD2. The CDR3 consists of 14 residues. V was clipped by 3 bases and J by 4 bases; unmatched bases: 3. The CDR3 region has the DNA TGTGCCAGCAGTTTTGGGGAGGGGTACAATGAGCAGTTCTTC. As protein: CASSFGEGYNEQFF.

There are many counts of this clonotype. The rearrangement links TRBV4-1 to TRBJ2-3; 13 bases are shared with TRBD2. V lost 2 bases and J lost 6; bases outside the gene matches: 5. Looked up from germline, CDR1 is MGHRA and CDR2 is YSYEKL. This CDR3 is 16 amino acids long. The CDR3 loop reads CASSQTSGGVIDTQYF. The CDR3 nucleotides read TGCGCCAGCAGCCAAACTAGCGGGGGGGTAATTGATACGCAGTATTTT.

This clonotype was seen a few times. This chain uses TRBV20-1 with TRBJ2-1, with 10 bases matching TRBD2. Germline V lookup: CDR1 DFQATT, CDR2 SNEGSKA (reference sequence). The CDR3 spans 14 residues. V dropped 6 bases and J dropped 8; count of bases not matched to a gene: 10. The DNA for the CDR3 is TGCAGTGCGCAAGCGGGGGGGTGTTTTCATGAGCAGTTCTTC. Its translation: CSAQAGGCFHEQFF.

In its sample, this clonotype was seen many times. The chain couples TRBV12-3 or TRBV12-4 to TRBJ2-1; no clear D gene. CDR3 size: 14 residues. V lost 3 bases and J 1 base, leaving 7 bases between the germline ends. CDR3 nucleotides: TGTGCCAGCAGTTTTGTAGGGTCCTACAATGAGCAGTTCTTC. Translated, it gives CASSFVGSYNEQFF.

This clonotype turned up a few times. The chain has TRBV6-2 or TRBV6-3 and TRBJ1-1; D is uncertain. V lost 6 bases to trimming and J lost 3 bases, with 8 bases between them. CDR1 MNHEY and CDR2 SVGEGT come from the germline V gene. This CDR3 region has 12 residues. In nucleotides, the CDR3 is TGTGCCAGCAGAGATAGGGACACTGAAGCTTTCTTT. Residues: CASRDRDTEAFF.

This clonotype has ten or more counts. This chain connects TRBV29-1 to TRBJ2-3, with D possibly matching TRBD1 (6 bases). V was trimmed by 7 bases and J by 2 bases, leaving 16 bases between them. Germline V CDR1 and CDR2: SQVTM, ANQGSEA. The CDR3 has 14 residues. The CDR3 sequence is CSGGWDTHTDTQYF. CDR3 bases: TGCAGCGGGGGATGGGACACCCACACAGATACGCAGTATTTT.

This clonotype showed up many times. This rearrangement joins TRBV2 to TRBJ1-1; D remains unclear. This CDR3 spans 13 amino acids. CDR1 and CDR2 from the germline V gene are SNHLY and FYNNEI. Deletions cut 0 bases from V and 6 bases from J, with 8 bases between. The CDR3 loop reads CASSEALMPEAFF. The CDR3 DNA sequence: TGTGCCAGCAGTGAAGCGCTTATGCCTGAAGCTTTCTTT.

The chain joins TRBV6-6 to TRBJ1-2; D uncertain. In germline, CDR1 is MNHNY, CDR2 SVGAGI (reference sequence). Trimming shortened V by 6 bases and J by 8 bases, and 7 bases separated the two germline ends. The CDR3 contains 10 residues. The CDR3 sequence is CASRAGGYTF. The CDR3 DNA is TGTGCCAGCAGGGCTGGCGGCTACACCTTC.

This clonotype was detected many times. CDR3 DNA sequence: TGTGCCAGCAGTTACAGGGGGGGGCTGAACAATCAGCCCCAGCATTTT. Translated, it gives CASSYRGGLNNQPQHF. The chain employs TRBV6-2 or TRBV6-3 and TRBJ1-5, with D possibly TRBD1 on 6 matching bases. V lost 2 bases and J 3 bases, leaving 14 bases between the germline ends. The CDR3 contains 16 residues. The germline V gene encodes CDR1 MNHEY and CDR2 SVGEGT.

Comment on this clonotype: Mismatch with germline at one junction end may stem from a read error. This chain joins TRBV28 and TRBJ1-5, with 9 bases fitting TRBD1. Germline assignment: CDR1 MDHEN and CDR2 SYDVKM. The CDR3 consists of 15 residues. The CDR3 DNA sequence: TGTGCCGGCAGGGACAGGGCTAAAGCGGGCCAGCCCCAGCATTTT. This encodes CAGRDRAKAGQPQHF.

This clonotype came up many times. The chain links TRBV29-1 to TRBJ2-7; D remains unclear. V was pared by 3 bases and J by 6 bases, with 9 bases between. The CDR3 has 11 residues. The V gene's germline CDR1 is SQVTM and CDR2 ANQGSEA. This CDR3 reads CSVEMGREQYF. As DNA, the CDR3 is TGCAGCGTTGAGATGGGTCGCGAGCAGTACTTC.

This clonotype was observed a few times. The J gene is TRBJ1-3, the V gene TRBV7-9; D is unresolved. V dropped 4 bases and J dropped 0 bases, with 19 bases sitting between them. CDR3 size: 18 residues. Germline CDR1 SEHNR, CDR2 FQNEAQ (reference sequence). The CDR3 is CASSSRPLHPASGNTIYF. Written as DNA, the CDR3 is TGTGCCAGCAGCTCCCGACCATTACACCCAGCCTCTGGAAACACCATATATTTT.

The chain has TRBV5-1 and TRBJ1-1; D is unclear. This CDR3 region has 13 residues. CDR1 is SGHRS, CDR2 YFSETQ, per germline. V lost 1 base to trimming and J lost 0 bases, with 4 bases between them. CDR3 DNA: TGCGCCAGCAGCTTGATGATGAACACTGAAGCTTTCTTT. Encoded protein: CASSLMMNTEAFF.

V gene TRBV7-9 combines with J gene TRBJ2-5, with a weak D call TRBD2 (6 bases). The length of the CDR3 is 17 residues. In germline, CDR1 is SEHNR, CDR2 FQNEAQ (reference sequence). V was cut by 5 bases and J by 8 bases, with 27 bases left in between. This CDR3 reads CASSPPPPDNRRATQYF. The CDR3 region has the DNA TGTGCCAGCAGCCCCCCGCCCCCGGACAACAGGAGGGCAACCCAGTACTTC.

This clonotype appeared a few times. The V call is TRBV18, the J call TRBJ2-3; maybe TRBD2 (5 bases). The length of the CDR3 is 16 residues. Germline lookup yields CDR1 KGHSH and CDR2 LQKENI. V was clipped by 2 bases and J by 1 base, with 13 bases between them. The CDR3 bases are TGTGCCAGCTCACCAAGGACTCAAGCGGGCACAGATACGCAGTATTTT. Translation: CASSPRTQAGTDTQYF.

This clonotype showed up many times. The chain has TRBV6-2 or TRBV6-3 and TRBJ1-2; maybe TRBD1 (5 bases). This CDR3 has 14 residues. Germline V gene data show CDR1 as MNHEY and CDR2 as SVGEGT. Trimming left V 2 bases short and J 8 bases short, with 15 bases between. CDR3 nucleotide sequence: TGTGCCAGCAGTTACAGCGCAGGGCTCCACGGCTACACCTTC. This translates into CASSYSAGLHGYTF.

This clonotype was found many times. In DNA, the CDR3 is TGTGCCAGCAGTTACATCGGGGACACCTACGAGCAGTACTTC. Amino acid sequence: CASSYIGDTYEQYF. The genes are TRBV6-5 and TRBJ2-7, with TRBD1 as a possible D gene (6 bases). CDR3 length: 14 amino acids. V was trimmed by 2 bases and J by 2 bases, leaving 10 bases between them. Germline values: CDR1 MNHEY, CDR2 SVGAGI.

This clonotype was observed at least ten times. The gene calls are TRBV7-2 and TRBJ1-3, with D tentatively TRBD1 (6 bases). CDR1 and CDR2 from the germline V gene are SGHTA and FQGNSA. The CDR3 has 17 residues. Trimming left V 2 bases short and J 0 bases short, with 14 bases between. The chain's CDR3 is CASSLMSGALSGNTIYF. The CDR3 nucleotides read TGTGCCAGCAGCTTAATGTCAGGGGCTCTCTCTGGAAACACCATATATTTT. Using reference TRBV7-2 and TRBJ1-3 for the parts outside the CDR3, the full variable domain is GAGVSQSPSNKVTEKGKDVELRCDPISGHTALYWYRQSLGQGLEFLIYFQGNSAPDKSGLPSDRFSAERTGGSVSTLTIQRTQQEDSAVYLCASSLMSGALSGNTIYFGEGSWLTVV.

The chain combines TRBV3-1 with TRBJ2-2, with D unresolved. The CDR3 runs to 13 residues. Germline CDR1 is LGHDT and CDR2 is YNNKEL (reference sequence). Trimming took 1 base from V and 3 from J, leaving 3 bases between them. CDR3 sequence reads: CASSQVHTGELFF. The CDR3 DNA is TGTGCCAGCAGCCAAGTACACACCGGGGAGCTGTTTTTT.

This clonotype has only one observation. A read error may be the cause here, since a much bigger clone is one base away. This likely comes from a read error, as the CDR3 has no conserved phenylalanine or tryptophan at its end. The chain combines TRBV5-4 with TRBJ1-6; D uncertain. Trimming removed 0 bases at V and 7 bases at J, with 14 bases between. Germline CDR1 and CDR2: SGHNT and YYREEE (reference sequence). This CDR3 has 16 residues. The CDR3 reads CASSLDVGLSNSPLHL. CDR3 bases: TGTGCCAGCAGCTTGGACGTGGGCCTTTCAAATTCACCCCTCCACCTT.

This clonotype has ten or more counts. The V and J genes are TRBV29-1 and TRBJ2-5, with TRBD1 matching 7 bases. The CDR3 extends over 14 amino acids. Germline lookup yields CDR1 SQVTM and CDR2 ANQGSEA. With 0 bases clipped from V and 2 bases from J, the junction kept 3 bases outside the gene matches. This chain's CDR3 is CSVEELGQQETQYF. The CDR3 DNA follows: TGCAGCGTTGAAGAGTTGGGACAGCAAGAGACCCAGTACTTC.

This clonotype was seen at least ten times. The chain is built from TRBV12-3 or TRBV12-4 and TRBJ2-5, with D unclear. V lost 8 bases, J lost 2 bases, and 6 bases lay in between. This CDR3 spans 11 amino acids. The CDR3 spells CASGRQETQYF. The CDR3 DNA follows: TGTGCCAGCGGCCGGCAAGAGACCCAGTACTTC.

The rearrangement joins TRBV5-4 to TRBJ2-5, with D tentatively TRBD2 (6 bases). The V end was cut by 1 base, the J end by 3 bases, with 10 bases between. Germline assignment: CDR1 SGHNT and CDR2 YYREEE (reference sequence). This CDR3 spans 14 amino acids. In DNA form, the CDR3 reads TGTGCCAGCAGCTTGATAGCGGAGGAAGAGACCCAGTACTTC. This encodes CASSLIAEEETQYF. Supplemented by reference TRBV5-4 and TRBJ2-5, the full variable domain reads ETGVTQSPTHLIKTRGQQVTLRCSSQSGHNTVSWYQQALGQGPQFIFQYYREEENGRGNFPPRFSGLQFPNYSSELNVNALELDDSALYLCASSLIAEEETQYFGPGTRLLVL.

Ten or more counts support this clonotype. The V call is TRBV7-2, the J call TRBJ1-2; TRBD1 might be the D (5 bases). The CDR3 sequence is 13 residues long. The V gene's germline CDR1 is SGHTA and CDR2 FQGNSA. The ends were cut back, 6 bases at V and 4 bases at J, with 12 bases in the middle. The CDR3 sequence is CASSLQVVYGYTF. The CDR3 DNA reads TGTGCCAGCAGTTTACAGGTCGTCTATGGCTACACCTTC.

The V gene is TRBV6-5, the J gene TRBJ2-1; TRBD2 matches 11 bases. Per germline, CDR1 MNHEY and CDR2 SVGAGI. The CDR3 length is 16 residues. V was pared by 5 bases and J by 8 bases, with 11 bases of the junction left unmatched. The chain's CDR3 is CASSRLAGSRDDEQFF. CDR3 bases: TGTGCCAGCAGTAGACTAGCGGGGAGTCGCGATGATGAGCAGTTCTTC.

This clonotype turned up a few times. CDR3 nucleotide sequence: TGTGCCAGCAGCGCCCGCTGGGGAACTGAAGAGACCCAGTACTTC. Residues: CASSARWGTEETQYF. The chain employs TRBV6-2 or TRBV6-3 and TRBJ2-5; D unresolved. Per the germline V gene, CDR1 is MNHEY and CDR2 is SVGEGT. This CDR3 spans 15 amino acids. V lost 6 bases to trimming and J lost 3 bases, with 17 bases between them.

This clonotype was picked up many times. V and J are TRBV5-4 and TRBJ1-1; no reliable D call. CDR1 and CDR2 from the germline V gene are SGHNT and YYREEE (reference sequence). V lost 2 bases to trimming and J lost 1 base, with 9 bases between them. This CDR3 spans 14 amino acids. CDR3 DNA: TGTGCCAGCAGCTTTAGACGAGGGAACACTGAAGCTTTCTTT. Translating gives CASSFRRGNTEAFF.